This T cell receptor beta chain was retrieved from a study of graft-versus-host responses after intestinal transplantation. Study details: Every recipient had anti-thymocyte globulin induction and about three years of tacrolimus plus steroids.

Profiled with immunoSEQ multiplex PCR; TCRdb holds only in-frame clones, not every one. The data show under 30,000 clones, approximately 85% seen once. Only a few counts were recorded for this clone. This CDR3 region has 16 residues. V was shortened by 0 bases and J by 7 bases, with 16 bases between the two germline ends. The germline V gene encodes CDR1 MNHNY and CDR2 SVGAGI (reference sequence). The sequencing used PBMCs, collected around 14 months after intestinal transplant. The receptor comes from a human patient who received an intestinal transplant, so some T cells may come from the graft donor. The gene calls are TRBV6-6 and TRBJ2-1; possibly TRBD1 for D (5 bases). The CDR3 DNA follows: TGTGCCAGCAGTTACTCCGTAGGGGTCCTACGGAATGAGCAGTTCTTC. Its translation is CASSYSVGVLRNEQFF.